This T cell receptor (beta chain) was obtained from a study of response to subunit inactivated influenza vaccine. This CDR3 region has 15 residues. In germline, CDR1 is SQVTM, CDR2 ANQGSEA. Trimming removed 4 bases from V and 2 bases from J, with 17 bases in between. Only a few counts were recorded for this clonotype. Via MiXCR, TCRdb re-called the RT-PCR reads, giving one row per CDR3 protein. The profile shows about 160,000 distinct CDR3 sequences, 9.5% to 13% of them singletons. This receptor was taken from a man in his fifties or sixties who received an inactivated influenza vaccine. This sample comprised non-naive T cells sorted from PBMCs, obtained 40 to 50 days after vaccination. The chain carries TRBV29-1 and TRBJ2-5; weak D call: TRBD1 (5 bases). The chain's CDR3 is CSVGINGAPQETQYF. The CDR3 nucleotides read TGCAGCGTTGGGATTAATGGGGCGCCACAAGAGACCCAGTACTTC.